Presented here are 14 T cell receptor beta chains from one specimen sequenced in a study of blood T cell repertoires in COVID-19. The method was immunoSEQ multiplex PCR; TCRdb's version includes in-frame clones alone and lacks a portion of them. This table has under 95,000 clones, around four fifths appearing once. The sequenced material came from peripheral blood. These receptors all stem from a human donor in a cohort sampled during active COVID-19.

V is TRBV25-1 and J is TRBJ1-3; D gene ambiguous. The CDR3 is 14 amino acids. Germline CDR1 is MGHDK and CDR2 is SYGVNS. The V gene lost 4 bases and the J gene lost 3 bases, with 10 bases spanning the gap. The CDR3 sequence is CASSARGGGNTIYF. As DNA, the CDR3 is TGTGCCAGCAGTGCCCGGGGAGGTGGAAACACCATATATTTT. Full variable domain (remainder filled in from reference TRBV25-1 and TRBJ1-3): EADIYQTPRYLVIGTGKKITLECSQTMGHDKMYWYQQDPGMELHLIHYSYGVNSTEKGDLSSESTVSRIRTEHFPLTLESARPSHTSQYLCASSARGGGNTIYFGEGSWLTVV.

A single count supports this clone. The J gene is TRBJ2-3, the V gene TRBV5-6; 7 nucleotides match TRBD1. The CDR3 sequence is 15 residues long. With 4 bases clipped from V and 2 bases from J, the junction kept 7 bases outside the gene matches. CDR1 and CDR2 (germline): SGHDT, YYEEEE. The CDR3 sequence is CASSPTGTVTDTQYF. CDR3 nucleotides: TGTGCCAGCAGCCCGACGGGGACAGTCACAGATACGCAGTATTTT.

This clone was counted a single time. This rearrangement joins TRBV19 to TRBJ2-7; 7 nucleotides agree with TRBD1. This CDR3 contains 13 residues. V dropped 5 bases and J dropped 3; count of bases not matched to a gene: 4. Per germline, CDR1 LNHDA and CDR2 SQIVND (reference sequence). The CDR3 sequence is CASSWDRDYEQYF. The CDR3 coding sequence is TGTGCCAGTAGTTGGGACAGAGACTACGAGCAGTACTTC.

The chain combines TRBV3-1 (or the pseudogene TRBV3-2) with TRBJ1-2; D is possibly TRBD1 (6 bases). Deletions cut 4 bases from V and 8 bases from J, with 23 bases between. The CDR3 length is 16 residues. Germline lookup yields CDR1 LGHDT and CDR2 YNNKEL (reference sequence). Here the CDR3 reads CASSPTGTRFAGGYTF. CDR3 nucleotides: TGTGCCAGCAGCCCCACCGGGACACGCTTCGCTGGCGGCTACACCTTC.

The J gene is TRBJ1-2, the V gene TRBV21-1. TRBV21-1 has pseudogene status. The CDR3 sequence is 14 residues long. CDR3 bases: TGTGCCAGCAGCAAGGGGGGGCTCTGGTATGGCTACACCTTC. It yields the protein CASSKGGLWYGYTF.

The chain employs TRBV3-1 (or the pseudogene TRBV3-2) and TRBJ2-5, with TRBD1 as a possible D gene (6 bases). CDR1 is LGHDT, CDR2 YNNKEL, per germline (reference sequence). The CDR3 totals 14 residues. Trimming pared 1 base from V and 5 bases from J, leaving 11 bases between. CDR3 nucleotide sequence: TGTGCCAGCAGCCAAGTACAGGGTACGGAGACCCAGTACTTC. Its protein product is CASSQVQGTETQYF.

The CDR3 loop reads CAWSDGTGRSSYEQYF. DNA of the CDR3: TGTGCCTGGAGTGACGGGACAGGGAGGAGCTCCTACGAGCAGTACTTC. V gene TRBV30 combines with J gene TRBJ2-7; 9 bases are shared with TRBD1. Germline V gene lookup returns CDR1 GTSNPN and CDR2 SVGIG (reference sequence). The J segment lost 0 bases and the V segment lost 1 base, leaving 7 bases of the junction unmatched. The CDR3 consists of 16 residues.

This sequence joins TRBV6-5 and TRBJ2-3; 9 positions match TRBD2. Germline V gives CDR1 MNHEY, CDR2 SVGAGI. V shed 7 bases and J 8 bases; nucleotides not matched to a gene: 7. The CDR3 consists of 13 residues. The CDR3 DNA reads TGTGCCAGCATACTAAGCGGGGGGCCTACGCAGTATTTT. Translated: CASILSGGPTQYF.

The V call is TRBV4-2, the J call TRBJ2-5, with 7 nucleotides matching TRBD2. CDR3 length equals 16 residues. V was pared by 4 bases and J by 4 bases, with 12 bases of the junction left unmatched. Germline lookup yields CDR1 LGHNA and CDR2 YNFKEQ. The CDR3 is CASSPPRISGLETQYF. The CDR3 DNA reads as TGTGCCAGCAGCCCACCGCGGATTAGCGGGCTAGAGACCCAGTACTTC.

The gene calls are TRBV9 and TRBJ2-2; 14 bases agree with TRBD2. The germline gives CDR1 SGDLS, CDR2 YYNGEE. The CDR3 is 16 residues long. V lost 4 bases to trimming and J lost 6 bases; unmatched junction nucleotides: 5. The CDR3 sequence: CASSPATSGRAGELFF. The CDR3 DNA reads as TGTGCCAGCAGCCCGGCGACTAGCGGGAGGGCCGGGGAGCTGTTTTTT.

The chain carries TRBV9 and TRBJ1-5; tentatively, D is TRBD1 (5 bases). V lost 8 bases, J lost 0 bases, and 15 bases lay in between. This CDR3 spans 15 amino acids. Germline CDR1 and CDR2: SGDLS and YYNGEE. CDR3 DNA: TGTGCCAGTACAGGCAGGTCCCATAGCAATCAGCCCCAGCATTTT. Translating it yields CASTGRSHSNQPQHF.

V is TRBV5-1 and J is TRBJ2-5; D is ambiguous. The CDR3 has 14 amino acids. Germline lookup yields CDR1 SGHRS and CDR2 YFSETQ. Trimming cost V 0 bases and J 5 bases, with 11 bases left between them. Here the CDR3 reads CASSLVSRQETQYF. CDR3 bases: TGCGCCAGCAGCTTGGTCTCGCGGCAGGAGACCCAGTACTTC.

This chain links TRBV11-2 with TRBJ1-3; no reliable D call. Germline loops: CDR1 SGHAT, CDR2 FQNNGV. Trimming left V 2 bases short and J 0 bases short, with 11 bases between. CDR3 length: 16 residues. Written as DNA, the CDR3 is TGTGCCAGCAGCTTATTGGCCACGGGCTCTGGAAACACCATATATTTT. Its translation is CASSLLATGSGNTIYF.

This chain uses TRBV30 with TRBJ1-5, with D uncertain. The V gene's germline CDR1 is GTSNPN and CDR2 SVGIG (reference sequence). V was pared by 5 bases and J by 2 bases, with 10 bases between. The CDR3 runs 13 residues. In DNA form, the CDR3 reads TGTGCCTGGGGCCGGCAGGGCAATCAGCCCCAGCATTTT. Protein sequence: CAWGRQGNQPQHF.